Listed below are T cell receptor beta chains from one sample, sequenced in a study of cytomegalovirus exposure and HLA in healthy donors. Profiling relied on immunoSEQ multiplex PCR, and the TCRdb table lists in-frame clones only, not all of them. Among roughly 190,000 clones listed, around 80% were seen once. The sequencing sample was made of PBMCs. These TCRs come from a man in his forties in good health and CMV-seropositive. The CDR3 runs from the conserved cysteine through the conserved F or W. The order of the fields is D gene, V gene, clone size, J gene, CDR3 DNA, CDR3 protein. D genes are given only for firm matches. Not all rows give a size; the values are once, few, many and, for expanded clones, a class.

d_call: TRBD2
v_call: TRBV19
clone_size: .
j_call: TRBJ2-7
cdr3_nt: TGTGCCAGTACCGCGACTAGCGGGGGCTATCAGCAGTACTTC
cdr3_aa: CASTATSGGYQQYF

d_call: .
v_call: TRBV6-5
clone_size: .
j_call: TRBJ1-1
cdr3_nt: TGTGCCAGCAGTTTAGGGGCGGTGAACACTGAAGCTTTCTTT
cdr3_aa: CASSLGAVNTEAFF

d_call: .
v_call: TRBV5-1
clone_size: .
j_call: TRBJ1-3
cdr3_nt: TGCGCCAGCAGCCCGGAGGGGAGCTCTGGAAACACCATATATTTT
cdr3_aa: CASSPEGSSGNTIYF

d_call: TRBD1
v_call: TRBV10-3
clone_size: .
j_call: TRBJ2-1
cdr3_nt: TGTGCCATCAGGGGACAGGGGGCGGGGAATGAGCAGTTCTTC
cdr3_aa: CAIRGQGAGNEQFF

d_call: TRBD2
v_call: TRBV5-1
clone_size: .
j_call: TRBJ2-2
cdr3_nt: TGCGCCAGCAGCTTGATTGGGTTTAGCGGGAGTGTCACCGGGGAGCTGTTTTTT
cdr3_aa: CASSLIGFSGSVTGELFF

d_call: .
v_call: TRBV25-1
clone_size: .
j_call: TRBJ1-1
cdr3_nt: TGTGCCAGCAGGCAGACAGGCCCCCCGAACACTGAAGCTTTCTTT
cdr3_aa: CASRQTGPPNTEAFF

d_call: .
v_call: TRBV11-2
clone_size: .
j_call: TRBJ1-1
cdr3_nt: TGTGCCAGCAGCCTCGACGGACAGCTTAGAGAGGCTTTCTTT
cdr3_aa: CASSLDGQLREAFF

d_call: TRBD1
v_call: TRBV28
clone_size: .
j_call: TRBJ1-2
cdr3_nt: TGTGCCAGCAGTTTGCCATCACAGGGGAACTTGTATGGCTACACCTTC
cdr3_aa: CASSLPSQGNLYGYTF

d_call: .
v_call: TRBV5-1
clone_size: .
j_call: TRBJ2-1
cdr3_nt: TGCGCCAGCAGCTTGAAAGCAGGGGACAATGAGCAGTTCTTC
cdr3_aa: CASSLKAGDNEQFF

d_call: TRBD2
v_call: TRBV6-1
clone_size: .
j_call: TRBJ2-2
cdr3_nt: TGTGCCAGCAGTGTGCAGCGGGAGGCCCCCGGGGAGCTGTTTTTT
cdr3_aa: CASSVQREAPGELFF

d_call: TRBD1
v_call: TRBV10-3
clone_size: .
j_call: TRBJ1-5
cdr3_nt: TGTGCCATCAGTGAAGGACAGGGCGGCAATCAGCCCCAGCATTTT
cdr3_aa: CAISEGQGGNQPQHF

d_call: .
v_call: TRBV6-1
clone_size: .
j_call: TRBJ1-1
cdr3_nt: TGTGCCAGCAGTCCTCGTCCGGGAGGCACTGAAGCTTTCTTT
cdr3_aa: CASSPRPGGTEAFF

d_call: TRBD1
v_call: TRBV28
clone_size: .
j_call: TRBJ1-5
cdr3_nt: TGTGCCAGCTCCCCCCCCAGACAGGGCGGTAGCAATCAGCCCCAGCATTTT
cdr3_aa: CASSPPRQGGSNQPQHF

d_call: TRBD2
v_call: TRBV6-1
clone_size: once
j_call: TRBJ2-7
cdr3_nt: TGTGCCAGCAGGGCTAGCGGGAACTACGAGCAGTACTTC
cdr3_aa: CASRASGNYEQYF

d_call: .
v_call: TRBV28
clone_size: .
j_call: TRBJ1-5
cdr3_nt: TGTGCCAGCAGTTTAGGGGGGTTCAATCAGCCCCAGCATTTT
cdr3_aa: CASSLGGFNQPQHF

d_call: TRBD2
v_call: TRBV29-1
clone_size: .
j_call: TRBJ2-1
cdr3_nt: TGCAGCGCATTCCGGGGAGGGGATCATGAGCAGTTCTTC
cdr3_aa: CSAFRGGDHEQFF

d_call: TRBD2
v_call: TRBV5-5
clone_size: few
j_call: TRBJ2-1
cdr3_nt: TGTGCCAGCAGCCCGAGGCTAGCGGGAGAGGATGAGCAGTTCTTC
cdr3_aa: CASSPRLAGEDEQFF

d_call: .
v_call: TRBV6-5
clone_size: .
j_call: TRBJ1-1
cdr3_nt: TGTGCCAGCAGCATCCCCCCGGGGACTGAAGCTTTCTTT
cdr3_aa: CASSIPPGTEAFF

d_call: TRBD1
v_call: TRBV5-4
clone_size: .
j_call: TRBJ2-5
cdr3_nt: TGTGCCAGCAGCCAGGGGGCCCAAGAGACCCAGTACTTC
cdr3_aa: CASSQGAQETQYF

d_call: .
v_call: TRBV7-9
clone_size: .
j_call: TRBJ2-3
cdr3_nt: TGTGCCAGCAGCTTAGGCCCAGGGAACACAGATACGCAGTATTTT
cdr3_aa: CASSLGPGNTDTQYF

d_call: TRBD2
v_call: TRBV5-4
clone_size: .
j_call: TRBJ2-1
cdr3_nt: TGTGCCAGCAGCTCCCCGGGACTAGCGGGAGGGGGTGAGCAGTTCTTC
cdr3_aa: CASSSPGLAGGGEQFF

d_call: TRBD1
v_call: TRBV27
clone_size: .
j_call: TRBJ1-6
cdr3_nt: TGTGCCAGCAGCCTGGTCGGGACAGTTAATTCACCCCTCCACTTT
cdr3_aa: CASSLVGTVNSPLHF

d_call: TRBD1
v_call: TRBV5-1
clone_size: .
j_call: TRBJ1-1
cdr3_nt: TGCGCCAGCAGGAATCCGAATCCGGGACAGGGGGCTGAAGCTTTCTTT
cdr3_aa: CASRNPNPGQGAEAFF

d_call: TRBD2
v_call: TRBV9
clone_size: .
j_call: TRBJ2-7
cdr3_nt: TGTGCCAGCAGCGTAACTAGCGGGAATTACGAGCAGTACTTC
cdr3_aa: CASSVTSGNYEQYF

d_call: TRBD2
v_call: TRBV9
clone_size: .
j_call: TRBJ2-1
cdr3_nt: TGTGCCAGCAGCGCCCGGGGACTACTCCTTGAGCAGTTCTTC
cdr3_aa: CASSARGLLLEQFF

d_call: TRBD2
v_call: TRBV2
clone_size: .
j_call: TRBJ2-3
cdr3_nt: TGTGCCAGCACCGAACTAGCGGGAATCTTTGTAGATACGCAGTATTTT
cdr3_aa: CASTELAGIFVDTQYF

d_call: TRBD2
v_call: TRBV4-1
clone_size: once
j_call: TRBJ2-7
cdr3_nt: TGCGCCAGCAGTCCGGGACTAGCCGCCTACGAGCAGTACTTC
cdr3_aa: CASSPGLAAYEQYF

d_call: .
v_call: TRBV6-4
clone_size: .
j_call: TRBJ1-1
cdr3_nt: TGTGCCAGCAGTGACGTGGAGGGGACTGAAGCTTTCTTT
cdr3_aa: CASSDVEGTEAFF

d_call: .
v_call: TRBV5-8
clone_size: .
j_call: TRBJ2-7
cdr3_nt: TGTGCCAGCAGCAGGGGGTTGTTGGGTGCCACCTACGAGCAGTACTTC
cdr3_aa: CASSRGLLGATYEQYF

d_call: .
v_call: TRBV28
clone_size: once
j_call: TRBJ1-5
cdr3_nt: TGTGCCAGCAGTTCAGGTAACCCGTTAAATCAGCCCCAGCATTTT
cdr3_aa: CASSSGNPLNQPQHF

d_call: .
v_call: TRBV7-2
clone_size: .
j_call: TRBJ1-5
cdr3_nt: TGTGCCAGCAGCTTAGGAGGTGATGGAAATCAGCCCCAGCATTTT
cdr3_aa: CASSLGGDGNQPQHF

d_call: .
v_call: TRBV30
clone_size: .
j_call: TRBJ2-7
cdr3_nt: TGTGCCTGGAGTGTAATGCTAGGCCACCGCTACGAGCAGTACTTC
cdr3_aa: CAWSVMLGHRYEQYF

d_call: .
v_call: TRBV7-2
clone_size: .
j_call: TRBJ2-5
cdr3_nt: TGTGCCAGCAGTTCTAGGGGAGGGGGAGAGACCCAGTACTTC
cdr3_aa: CASSSRGGGETQYF

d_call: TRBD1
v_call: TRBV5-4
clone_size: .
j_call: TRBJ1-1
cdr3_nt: TGTGCCAGCAGCAGCAAGACAGGGGCAGAGACTGAAGCTTTCTTT
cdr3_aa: CASSSKTGAETEAFF

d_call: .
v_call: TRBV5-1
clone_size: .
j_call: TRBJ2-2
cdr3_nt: TGCGCCAGCAGAGGAGTTCCCACCGGGGAGCTGTTTTTT
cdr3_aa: CASRGVPTGELFF

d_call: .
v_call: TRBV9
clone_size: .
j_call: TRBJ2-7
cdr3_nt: TGTGCCAGCAGCGTAGGGGGGACTGGACTCTCCTACGAGCAGTACTTC
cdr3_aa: CASSVGGTGLSYEQYF